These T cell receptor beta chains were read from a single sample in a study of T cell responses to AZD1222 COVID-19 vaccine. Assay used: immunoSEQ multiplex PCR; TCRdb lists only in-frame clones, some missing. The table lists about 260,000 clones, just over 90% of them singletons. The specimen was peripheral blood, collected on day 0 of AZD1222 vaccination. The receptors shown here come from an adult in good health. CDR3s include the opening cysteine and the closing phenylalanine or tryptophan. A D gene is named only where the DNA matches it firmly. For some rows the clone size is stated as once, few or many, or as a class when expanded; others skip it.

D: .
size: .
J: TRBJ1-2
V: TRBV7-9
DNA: TGTGCCAGCAGCCCCGCAGGAGCAGGACAGAACTATGGCTACACCTTC
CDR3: CASSPAGAGQNYGYTF

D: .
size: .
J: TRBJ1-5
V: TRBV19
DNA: TGTGCCAGTAGTATAAATACAGGCAATCAGCCCCAGCATTTT
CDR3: CASSINTGNQPQHF

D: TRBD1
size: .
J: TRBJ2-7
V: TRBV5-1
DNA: TGCGCCAGCAGCTTGGAAGGGACAGGGGAAGGGGAGCAGTACTTC
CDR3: CASSLEGTGEGEQYF

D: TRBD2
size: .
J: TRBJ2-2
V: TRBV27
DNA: TGTGCCAGCCGCGAACTAGCGATGACCGGGGAGCTGTTTTTT
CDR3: CASRELAMTGELFF

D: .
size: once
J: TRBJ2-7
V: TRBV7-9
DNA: TGTGCCAGCAGCTTGGATCAACCTGGCGAGCAGTACTTC
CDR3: CASSLDQPGEQYF

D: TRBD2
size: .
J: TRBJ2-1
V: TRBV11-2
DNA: TGTGCCAGCAGCTTAAGCGGGAGGATGGGCAATGAGCAGTTCTTC
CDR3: CASSLSGRMGNEQFF

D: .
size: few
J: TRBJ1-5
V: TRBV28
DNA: TGTGCCAGCAGTTTAGGGGTGAGGGGGAATCAGCCCCAGCATTTT
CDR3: CASSLGVRGNQPQHF

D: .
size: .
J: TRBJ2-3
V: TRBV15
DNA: TGTGCCACCAGCCCGGGCTATACGCAGTATTTT
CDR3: CATSPGYTQYF

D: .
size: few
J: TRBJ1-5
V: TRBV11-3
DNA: TGTGCCAGCAGCTCCCACAGGGAGGAGGTTAGCAATCAGCCCCAGCATTTT
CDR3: CASSSHREEVSNQPQHF

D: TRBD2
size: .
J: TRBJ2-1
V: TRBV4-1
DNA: TGCGCCAGCAGCCCCCTCGGACTAGCGGGGGACCCGATCTTC
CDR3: CASSPLGLAGDPIF

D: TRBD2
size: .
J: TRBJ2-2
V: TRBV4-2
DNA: TGTGCCAGCAGCCCGGGGGGGCGGGGCCTAGGCACCGGGGAGCTGTTTTTT
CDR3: CASSPGGRGLGTGELFF

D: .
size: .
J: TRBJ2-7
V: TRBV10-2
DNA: TGCGCCAGCTCCCGGAACGGAAACTACGAGCAGTACTTC
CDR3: CASSRNGNYEQYF

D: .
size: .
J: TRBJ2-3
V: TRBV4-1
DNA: TGCGCCAGCAGCCAAGATCACGGGGGGAGGGGGCGCACAGATACGCAGTATTTT
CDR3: CASSQDHGGRGRTDTQYF

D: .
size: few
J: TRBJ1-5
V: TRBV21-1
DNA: TGTGCCAGCGGCCCAGGACCGTATCAGCCCCAGCATTTT
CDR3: CASGPGPYQPQHF

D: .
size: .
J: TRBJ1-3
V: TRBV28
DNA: TGTGCCAGCAGACTCCCCCCGGCGGGAAACACCATATATTTT
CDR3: CASRLPPAGNTIYF

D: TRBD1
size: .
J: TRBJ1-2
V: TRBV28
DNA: TGTGCCAGCAGACCCAGGGGGACACCTAACTATGGCTACACCTTC
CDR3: CASRPRGTPNYGYTF

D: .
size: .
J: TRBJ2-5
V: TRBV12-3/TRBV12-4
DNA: TGTGCCAGCAGTTTCAACAGAGAGACCCAGTACTTC
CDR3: CASSFNRETQYF

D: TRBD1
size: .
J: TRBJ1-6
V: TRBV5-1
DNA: TGCGCCAGCAGCGCCGGACAGGCTTCGGGTTCACCCCTCCACTTT
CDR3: CASSAGQASGSPLHF

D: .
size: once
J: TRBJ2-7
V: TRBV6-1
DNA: TGTGCCAGCAGTGAAATAGGAGGGGGGGACTACGAGCAGTACTTC
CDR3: CASSEIGGGDYEQYF

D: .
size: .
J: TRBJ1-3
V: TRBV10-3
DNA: TGTGCCATCAGTGAGCAGGTGACCTTCTCTGGAAACACCATATATTTT
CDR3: CAISEQVTFSGNTIYF

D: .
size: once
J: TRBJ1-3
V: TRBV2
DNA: TGTGCCAGCAGTGAAAGGGGGACGTCTTTCGGAAACACCATATATTTT
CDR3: CASSERGTSFGNTIYF

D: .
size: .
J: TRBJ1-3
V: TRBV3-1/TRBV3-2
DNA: TGTGCCAGCAGCCAAGATTTGGAAGGGCCCTCTGGAAACACCATATATTTT
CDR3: CASSQDLEGPSGNTIYF

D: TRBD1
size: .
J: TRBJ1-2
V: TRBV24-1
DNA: TGTGCCACCAGTGAATCAGGGGGATTCGATGGCTACACCTTC
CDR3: CATSESGGFDGYTF

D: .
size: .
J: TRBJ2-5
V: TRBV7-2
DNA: TGTGCCAGCAGCACATTCGGAGGGGAATCAGAGACCCAGTACTTC
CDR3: CASSTFGGESETQYF

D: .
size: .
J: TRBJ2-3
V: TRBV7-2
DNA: TGTGCCAGCAGCCGGGACAGCACAGATACGCAGTATTTT
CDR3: CASSRDSTDTQYF

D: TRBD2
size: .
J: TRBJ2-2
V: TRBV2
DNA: TGTGCCAGCAATGGACTAGCGGGAGAAATGAACACCGGGGAGCTGTTTTTT
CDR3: CASNGLAGEMNTGELFF

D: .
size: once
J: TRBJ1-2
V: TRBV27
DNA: TGTGCCAGCAGTCCTGGGCCATGGGGGTCTGGCTACACCTTC
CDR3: CASSPGPWGSGYTF

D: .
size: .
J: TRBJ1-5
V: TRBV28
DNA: TGTGCCAGCAGTTACTTGACCGGGGATAGCAATCAGCCCCAGCATTTT
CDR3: CASSYLTGDSNQPQHF

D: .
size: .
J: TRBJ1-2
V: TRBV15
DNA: TGTGCCACCAGTCCTGCGTGGGGGCTTGGCTATGGCTACACCTTC
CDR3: CATSPAWGLGYGYTF

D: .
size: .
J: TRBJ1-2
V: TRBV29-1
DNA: TGCAGCGCCTATGGCTACACCTTC
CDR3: CSAYGYTF

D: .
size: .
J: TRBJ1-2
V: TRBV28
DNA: TGTGCCACCTCGTCGGGTTATGGCTACACCTTC
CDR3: CATSSGYGYTF

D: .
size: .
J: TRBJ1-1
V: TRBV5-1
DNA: TGCGCCAGCAGCCTCGAGATAGTTGGCACTGAAGCTTTCTTT
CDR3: CASSLEIVGTEAFF

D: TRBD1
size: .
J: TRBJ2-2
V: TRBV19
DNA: TGTGCCAGTACCTCAGGGGGCCATACCGGGGAGCTGTTTTTT
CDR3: CASTSGGHTGELFF

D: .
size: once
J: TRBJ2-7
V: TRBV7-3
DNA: TGTGCCAGCAGCGGGTCACTCTTATCCTACGAGCAGTACTTC
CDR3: CASSGSLLSYEQYF

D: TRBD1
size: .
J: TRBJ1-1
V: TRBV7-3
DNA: TGTGCCAGCAGCTGGGACAGGGAGACTGAAGCTTTCTTT
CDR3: CASSWDRETEAFF

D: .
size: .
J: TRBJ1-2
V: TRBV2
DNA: TGTGCCAGCAGTGAAGCGGAAGATTCTTACTATGGCTACACCTTC
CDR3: CASSEAEDSYYGYTF

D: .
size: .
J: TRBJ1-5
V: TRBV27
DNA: TGTGCCAGCAGTCCCACAGGCGGTAGTCAGCCCCAGCATTTT
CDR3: CASSPTGGSQPQHF

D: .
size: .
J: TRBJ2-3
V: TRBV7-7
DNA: TGTGCCAGCAGCTCGGACTTGGCAGATACGCAGTATTTT
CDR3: CASSSDLADTQYF

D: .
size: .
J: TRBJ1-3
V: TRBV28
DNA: TGTGCCAGCAGTTCGGGGACATTCTCTGGAAACACCATATATTTT
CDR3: CASSSGTFSGNTIYF

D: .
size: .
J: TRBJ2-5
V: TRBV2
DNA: TGTGCCAGCAGCTCAAGGGGGGGAGAGACCCAGTACTTC
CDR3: CASSSRGGETQYF

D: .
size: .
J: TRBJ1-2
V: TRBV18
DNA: TGTGCCAGCTCACCACCGGCAGGGCGCTATGGCTACACCTTC
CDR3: CASSPPAGRYGYTF

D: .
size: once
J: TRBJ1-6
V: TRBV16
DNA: TGTGCCAGCAGCCCGCGGGACCAGGATTCACCCCTCCACTTT
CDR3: CASSPRDQDSPLHF

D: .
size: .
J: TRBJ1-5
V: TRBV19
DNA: TGTGCCAGTAGTATTGGGGGGCCTTATAGCAATCAGCCCCAGCATTTT
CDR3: CASSIGGPYSNQPQHF

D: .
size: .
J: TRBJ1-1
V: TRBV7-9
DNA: TGTGCCAGCAGCCTCTCGGGCACTGAAGCTTTCTTT
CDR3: CASSLSGTEAFF

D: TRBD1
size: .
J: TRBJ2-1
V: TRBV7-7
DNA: TGTGCTAGCAGCTTAGTCGCAGGGGGAGACGAGCAGTTCTTC
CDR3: CASSLVAGGDEQFF

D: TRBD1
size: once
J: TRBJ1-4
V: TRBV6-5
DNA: TGTGCCAGCAGGGAGACAGGGGAAGAAAAACTGTTTTTT
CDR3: CASRETGEEKLFF

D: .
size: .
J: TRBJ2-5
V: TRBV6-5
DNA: TGTGCCAGCAGTTACTGGACAGCGCGGGAGACCCAGTACTTC
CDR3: CASSYWTARETQYF

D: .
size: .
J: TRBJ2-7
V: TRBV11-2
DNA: TGTGCCAGCAGAATTCAAAACGGGGTCTTCTACGAGCAGTACTTC
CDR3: CASRIQNGVFYEQYF

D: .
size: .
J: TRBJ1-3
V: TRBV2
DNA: TGTGCCAGCAGTGAATTACAGGGTCGGATTACTGGAAACACCATATATTTT
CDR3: CASSELQGRITGNTIYF

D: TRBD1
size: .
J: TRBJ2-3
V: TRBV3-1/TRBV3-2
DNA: TGTGCCAGCAGCCAAAAAGGGACAGCAGATACGCAGTATTTT
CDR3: CASSQKGTADTQYF

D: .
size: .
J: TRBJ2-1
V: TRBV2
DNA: TGTGCCACCAGCGGATACTCCTACAATGAGCAGTTCTTC
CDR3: CATSGYSYNEQFF